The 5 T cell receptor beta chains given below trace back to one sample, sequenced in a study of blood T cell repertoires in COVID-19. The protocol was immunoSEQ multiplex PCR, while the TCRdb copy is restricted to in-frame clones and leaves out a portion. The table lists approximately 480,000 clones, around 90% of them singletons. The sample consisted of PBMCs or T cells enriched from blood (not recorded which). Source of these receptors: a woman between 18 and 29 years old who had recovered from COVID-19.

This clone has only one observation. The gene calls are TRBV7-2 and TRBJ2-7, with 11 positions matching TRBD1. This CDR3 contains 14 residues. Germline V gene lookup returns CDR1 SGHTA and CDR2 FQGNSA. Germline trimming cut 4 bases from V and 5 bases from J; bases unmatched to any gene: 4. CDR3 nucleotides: TGTGCCAGCAGCTGGGGACAGGGGGGCAACGAGCAGTACTTC. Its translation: CASSWGQGGNEQYF.

The CDR3 protein is CASSPGGLGNSPLHF. CDR3 coding DNA: TGTGCCAGCTCACCAGGGGGCCTCGGTAATTCACCCCTCCACTTT. The chain employs TRBV18 and TRBJ1-6, with D perhaps TRBD1 (6 bases). The V gene lost 2 bases and the J gene lost 6 bases, with 11 bases spanning the gap. The V gene's germline CDR1 is KGHSH and CDR2 LQKENI. There are 15 residues in the CDR3.

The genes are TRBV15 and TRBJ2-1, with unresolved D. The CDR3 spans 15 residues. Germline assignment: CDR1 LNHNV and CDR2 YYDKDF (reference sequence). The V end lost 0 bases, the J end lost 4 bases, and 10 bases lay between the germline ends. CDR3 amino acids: CATSRDPATYNEQFF. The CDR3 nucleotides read TGTGCCACCAGCAGAGACCCTGCTACGTACAATGAGCAGTTCTTC.

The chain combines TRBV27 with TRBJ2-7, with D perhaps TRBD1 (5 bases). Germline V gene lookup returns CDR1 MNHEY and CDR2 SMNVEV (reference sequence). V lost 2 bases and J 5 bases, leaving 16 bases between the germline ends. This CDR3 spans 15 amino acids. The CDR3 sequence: CASSLSQGGSHEQYF. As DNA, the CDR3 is TGTGCCAGCAGTTTAAGCCAGGGTGGGTCCCACGAGCAGTACTTC.

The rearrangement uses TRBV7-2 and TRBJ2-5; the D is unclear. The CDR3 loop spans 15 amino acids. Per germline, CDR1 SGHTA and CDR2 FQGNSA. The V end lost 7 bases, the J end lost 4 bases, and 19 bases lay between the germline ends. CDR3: CASTRRAGRGETQYF. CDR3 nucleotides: TGTGCCAGCACCCGACGAGCTGGGCGTGGAGAGACCCAGTACTTC.